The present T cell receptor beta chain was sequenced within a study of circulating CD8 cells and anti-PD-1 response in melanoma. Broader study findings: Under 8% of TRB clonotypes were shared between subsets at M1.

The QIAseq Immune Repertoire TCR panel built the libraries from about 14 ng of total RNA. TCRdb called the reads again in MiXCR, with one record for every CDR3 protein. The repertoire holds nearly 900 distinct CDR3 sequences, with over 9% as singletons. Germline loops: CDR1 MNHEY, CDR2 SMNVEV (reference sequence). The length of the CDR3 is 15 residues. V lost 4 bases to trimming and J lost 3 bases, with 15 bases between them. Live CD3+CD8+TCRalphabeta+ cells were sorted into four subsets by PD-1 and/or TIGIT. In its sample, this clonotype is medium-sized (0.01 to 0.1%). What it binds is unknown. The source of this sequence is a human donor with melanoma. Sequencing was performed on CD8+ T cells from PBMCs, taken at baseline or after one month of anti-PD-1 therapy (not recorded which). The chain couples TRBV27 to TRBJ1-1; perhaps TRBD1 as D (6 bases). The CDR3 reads CASSSQLGGYTEAFF. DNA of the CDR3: TGTGCCAGCAGTTCACAGTTAGGGGGGTACACTGAAGCTTTCTTT.